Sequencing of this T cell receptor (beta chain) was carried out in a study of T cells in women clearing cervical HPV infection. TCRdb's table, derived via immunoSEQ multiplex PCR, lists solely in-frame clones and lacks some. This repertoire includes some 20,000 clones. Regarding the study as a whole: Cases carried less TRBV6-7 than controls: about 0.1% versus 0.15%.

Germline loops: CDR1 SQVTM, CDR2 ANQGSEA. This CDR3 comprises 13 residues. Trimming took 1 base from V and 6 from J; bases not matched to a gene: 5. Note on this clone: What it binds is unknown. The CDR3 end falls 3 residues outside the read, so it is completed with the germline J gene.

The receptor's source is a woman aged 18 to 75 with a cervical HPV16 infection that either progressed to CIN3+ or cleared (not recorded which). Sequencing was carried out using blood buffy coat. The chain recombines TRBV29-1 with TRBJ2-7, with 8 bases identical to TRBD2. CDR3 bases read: TGCAGCGTTGAAGGGAGCGGGGGCGCCGAG. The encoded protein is CSVEGSGGAE. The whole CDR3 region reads CSVEGSGGAEQYF.